This T cell receptor beta chain was profiled in a study of blood T cell repertoires in COVID-19. Across the whole study: The study drew acute and convalescent COVID-19 samples from the United States, Italy and Spain. The analysed material was cDNA or gDNA that came from T cells, B-cell-depleted T cells, or PBMCs.

Germline lookup yields CDR1 SGHRS and CDR2 YFSETQ. This CDR3 has 15 residues. Trimming cost V 4 bases and J 4 bases; bases outside gene matches: 5. How the authors handled the data: Estimation of nucleated cell counts relied on the amplification of reference gene primers. The protocol was immunoSEQ multiplex PCR, while the TCRdb copy is restricted to in-frame clones and leaves out a portion. V, J and clone size are taken as reported in that table, and D and trimming were inferred from the DNA itself. The sample contains some 200,000 clones, around 80% of which appear only once. The chain recombines TRBV5-1 with TRBJ2-5, with 12 bases fitting TRBD2. What was sequenced was peripheral blood. The receptor was derived from a woman aged 80 or over with COVID-19, enrolled during active disease. CDR3 nucleotides: TGCGCCAGCAGCGCTAGCGGGGGGGCGTTAGAGACCCAGTACTTC. Translation gives CASSASGGALETQYF.